One sample yielded the 14 T cell receptor beta chains listed below, sequenced in a study of spatial heterogeneity in lung cancer. Time point given: sample taken at primary tumor resection. The study sequenced unsorted whole RNA from tumor, nontumor lung or frozen PBMC. A single record per CDR3 protein comes from TCRdb applying MiXCR to the 5' RACE reads. The sample has about 600 distinct CDR3 sequences; nearly 85% are singletons. The sequencing used PBMCs, collected at surgery. The receptors originated from a female donor with early-stage non-small cell lung cancer.

This clonotype was recorded a few times. Since it is a stray read in a library aimed at alpha chains, this beta chain has a size that is not meaningful. V gene TRBV20-1 combines with J gene TRBJ2-3, with 11 nucleotides matching TRBD2. The CDR3 is 17 residues long. Germline V gives CDR1 DFQATT, CDR2 SNEGSKA (reference sequence). Germline trimming cut 0 bases from V and 3 bases from J; bases unmatched to any gene: 8. CDR3 region: CSARDLELAGATDTQYF. The CDR3 DNA reads as TGCAGTGCTAGAGATTTGGAACTAGCGGGAGCGACAGATACGCAGTATTTT.

This clonotype was detected only a few times. This beta chain came through as a stray read in a library set up for alpha chains, and its size says little. The V and J genes are TRBV4-3 and TRBJ2-7; a possible D gene is TRBD1 (6 bases). The germline gives CDR1 LGHNA, CDR2 YSLEER. This CDR3 contains 15 residues. V lost 4 bases to trimming and J lost 3 bases, with 16 bases between them. DNA for the CDR3: TGCGCCAGCAGCCTCACCTGGGGGACAAGCTACGAGCAGTACTTC. Protein sequence: CASSLTWGTSYEQYF.

Points on this clonotype: This beta chain is off target for a library built for alpha chains, so its abundance means little. The genes are TRBV4-3 and TRBJ1-4; D might be TRBD1 (5 bases). V was clipped by 3 bases and J by 0 bases, with 17 bases between them. The CDR3 is made up of 18 amino acids. Germline V lookup: CDR1 LGHNA, CDR2 YSLEER. The CDR3 bases are TGCGCCAGCAGCCAGGACGGACTAGTGACAGCAACTAATGAAAAACTGTTTTTT. It specifies CASSQDGLVTATNEKLFF.

A single count supports this clonotype. As an off-target read in a library built for alpha chains, this beta chain has a frequency of little significance. V usage is TRBV27 and J usage is TRBJ1-4; D may be TRBD1 (5 bases). The CDR3 consists of 16 residues. CDR1 and CDR2 (germline): MNHEY, SMNVEV (reference sequence). With 5 bases removed from V and 7 bases from J, the gap between germline ends came to 20 bases. Here the CDR3 reads CASSPTEGVSREKLFF. CDR3 DNA sequence: TGTGCCAGCAGTCCGACAGAGGGAGTAAGCCGTGAAAAACTGTTTTTT.

Details on this clonotype: This beta chain was picked up by a library intended for alpha chains and is off target, so its count carries little meaning. The J gene is TRBJ1-1, the V gene TRBV12-3 or TRBV12-4; no definite D call. V lost 3 bases and J 2 bases, leaving 4 bases between the germline ends. The CDR3 covers 12 residues. The CDR3 here is CASSFGNTEAFF. The CDR3 DNA reads TGTGCCAGCAGTTTCGGAAACACTGAAGCTTTCTTT.

Worth noting for this clonotype: For a library built for alpha chains, this beta chain is a stray read; little rests on its size. The genes are TRBV12-3 or TRBV12-4 and TRBJ2-1; 8 bases match TRBD2. V was pared by 2 bases and J by 7 bases, with 7 bases of the junction left unmatched. The CDR3 runs to 15 residues. CDR3 residues: CASSLLREGLNEQFF. CDR3 in DNA: TGTGCCAGCAGTTTACTCCGGGAGGGCCTAAATGAGCAGTTCTTC.

In this sample, this clonotype turned up a few times. This beta chain is an unintended read in a library built for alpha chains; its size means little. The CDR3 region is CASSSLGGGNQPQHF. Here the CDR3 DNA reads TGTGCCAGCAGTTCGTTGGGGGGCGGCAATCAGCCCCAGCATTTT. This rearrangement joins TRBV27 to TRBJ1-5; tentative D call: TRBD1 (6 bases). Germline lookup yields CDR1 MNHEY and CDR2 SMNVEV (reference sequence). The CDR3 runs to 15 residues. V was shortened by 4 bases and J by 2 bases, with 12 bases between the two germline ends.

With regard to this clonotype: The library was designed around alpha chains, so this beta chain is a stray read whose abundance carries little weight. The chain is built from TRBV10-3 and TRBJ1-5, with D unresolved. V was shortened by 2 bases and J by 1 base, with 0 bases between the two germline ends. The germline gives CDR1 ENHRY, CDR2 SYGVKD. CDR3 length: 12 amino acids. The CDR3 protein is CAISESNQPQHF. The CDR3 DNA sequence: TGTGCCATCAGTGAGAGCAATCAGCCCCAGCATTTT.

With regard to this clonotype: This beta chain appears as a stray read in a library generated for alpha chains; its size is not informative. The V call is TRBV2, the J call TRBJ1-1, with a possible D match to TRBD1 (5 bases). The CDR3 has 13 residues. CDR1 is SNHLY, CDR2 FYNNEI, per germline. V lost 8 bases and J lost 5, with 15 bases in between. This chain's CDR3 is CASLRAPRTEAFF. Written as DNA, the CDR3 is TGTGCCAGCCTCAGGGCTCCGAGAACTGAAGCTTTCTTT.

As to this clonotype: Within a library made for alpha chains, this beta chain is off target, and its count is uninformative. The chain links TRBV20-1 to TRBJ2-3; possibly TRBD2 for D (6 bases). There are 18 residues in the CDR3. V was pared by 5 bases and J by 0 bases, with 24 bases between. Germline V CDR1 and CDR2: DFQATT, SNEGSKA (reference sequence). CDR3 amino acids: CSAHLPGGTYTSTDTQYF. Here the CDR3 DNA reads TGCAGTGCTCACCTCCCTGGGGGGACGTATACGAGCACAGATACGCAGTATTTT.

Comments on this clonotype: This beta chain is off target for a library built for alpha chains, so its abundance means little. J is TRBJ2-3 and V is TRBV7-2; no definite D call. CDR3 length: 16 residues. V gave up 4 bases and J gave up 2 bases, with 16 bases separating them. Germline V gene lookup returns CDR1 SGHTA and CDR2 FQGNSA. The CDR3 protein is CASSSLQQLLTDTQYF. In DNA, the CDR3 is TGTGCCAGCAGCTCCCTCCAACAGTTACTCACAGATACGCAGTATTTT.

About this clonotype: In a library made to pick up alpha chains, this beta chain is a stray read with a size that means little. V is TRBV20-1 and J is TRBJ1-1; 7 nucleotides align to TRBD1. Germline V CDR1 and CDR2: DFQATT, SNEGSKA (reference sequence). The CDR3 loop spans 13 amino acids. Trimming at V came to 3 bases and at J to 3 bases, leaving 4 bases not matched to a gene. The CDR3 region has the DNA TGCAGTGCTAGCAGACAGGGTGACACTGAAGCTTTCTTT. Residues: CSASRQGDTEAFF.

Regarding this clonotype: Being off target in a library aimed at alpha chains, this beta chain has a size of little meaning. The genes are TRBV6-2 or TRBV6-3 and TRBJ1-1; the match to TRBD1 covers 8 bases. Germline-derived CDR1 and CDR2 are MNHEY and SVGEGT. The CDR3 extends over 14 amino acids. Trimming cost V 6 bases and J 5 bases; bases outside gene matches: 8. The CDR3 protein is CASRSGGRGTEAFF. CDR3 bases: TGTGCCAGCAGGTCAGGGGGCAGGGGAACTGAAGCTTTCTTT.

A note on this clonotype: The library was designed around alpha chains, so this beta chain is a stray read whose abundance carries little weight. This chain joins TRBV7-2 and TRBJ1-2; D remains ambiguous. The CDR3 runs 12 residues. CDR1 SGHTA and CDR2 FQGNSA come from the germline V gene. Trimming took off 7 bases at V and 2 bases at J, with 8 bases between the two ends. As DNA, the CDR3 is TGTGCCAGCACCTCTCTAAACTATGGCTACACCTTC. Translated, it gives CASTSLNYGYTF.